This T cell receptor (beta chain) was captured in a study of CXCR3-negative and CXCR3-positive naive CD8 T cells. Regarding the study as a whole: The study found more hydrophobic TRB CDR3s in CXCR3-positive naive cells than in CXCR3-negative naive cells. Both of the naive subsets showed about the same high diversity, but memory CD8+ cells had much less.

The authors gated naive CD8+ T cells as CD45RO-CCR7+CD27+CD95-. The TRB cDNA libraries were prepared by 5' RACE with UMI labels. TCRdb processed the 5' RACE reads again and assigns one entry to each CDR3 protein, with no DNA. Found here are around 88,000 distinct CDR3 sequences; the top ten clones hold less than 1%. Per germline, CDR1 ENHRY and CDR2 SYGVKD. The CDR3 is made up of 16 amino acids. Of note for this clonotype: What it recognizes is unknown.

The rearrangement links TRBV10-3 to TRBJ2-3. This sequence originates from a human donor in good health. Some clones in this sample may be carry-over from other donors' samples. Sequenced input: naive CXCR3+ CD8+ T cells from blood. Subset defined: CD45RO-CCR7+CD27+CD95- naive CD8+ T cells expressing CXCR3 (TNR3+). The CDR3 sequence is CASSETTSGGTDTQYF.